The T cell receptor (beta chain) described here comes from a study of T cell responses to AZD1222 COVID-19 vaccine. Background on the study: Second-dose intervals of approximately 4 or approximately 12 weeks were pooled. The study's findings and limits: Spike-specific TCR breadth and depth both grew after two AZD1222 doses. Regions 160-218 and 743-854 held dominance among vaccine-associated CD4 TCRs, which spanned spike. Clonal diversity may have been underestimated in mostly white British donors.

The germline V and J ends were trimmed by 3 bases and 11 bases, with 17 bases remaining between them. CDR1 and CDR2 from the germline V gene are KGHSH and LQKENI. CDR3 length: 14 residues. This table comes from immunoSEQ multiplex PCR, and its TCRdb copy is limited to in-frame clones, with some not included. This table has about 79,000 clones, 80% appearing once. In regard to this clone: Its matching antigen is unknown.

This TCR was recovered from an adult in good health. The chain combines TRBV18 with TRBJ1-3; the D gene is possibly TRBD1 (5 bases). This material consisted of peripheral blood, taken on day 0 of AZD1222 vaccination. CDR3: CASSPSGTNFPIYF. The CDR3 DNA follows: TGTGCCAGCTCACCCTCCGGGACGAATTTCCCCATATATTTT.